The 17 T cell receptor beta chains given below trace back to one sample, sequenced in a study of blood T cell repertoires in COVID-19. The data were produced by immunoSEQ multiplex PCR, yet TCRdb's version contains in-frame clones alone and is incomplete. The data hold 75,000 to 80,000 clones, with around 90% observed a single time. Sample: peripheral blood. The receptors stem from a human donor in a cohort sampled during active COVID-19.

This chain links TRBV6-5 with TRBJ1-3; 7 bases align to TRBD1. Germline V CDR1 and CDR2: MNHEY, SVGAGI. The junction had 7 bases not matched to a gene; V was cut back by 4 bases and J by 4 bases. This CDR3 is 15 amino acids long. In nucleotides, the CDR3 is TGTGCCAGCAGTTCTACGGACAGGCAAGGAAACACCATATATTTT. Translation gives CASSSTDRQGNTIYF.

This clone was observed a handful of times. In DNA form, the CDR3 reads TGTGCCAGCACACTAGCGGGGGCCTTGTACAATGAGCAGTTCTTC. Residues: CASTLAGALYNEQFF. This rearrangement joins TRBV6-6 to TRBJ2-1; TRBD2 matches 11 bases. CDR1 and CDR2 from the germline V gene are MNHNY and SVGAGI (reference sequence). The CDR3 contains 15 residues. With 7 bases clipped from V and 4 bases from J, the junction kept 6 bases outside the gene matches.

The genes are TRBV19 and TRBJ2-3; the D gene is possibly TRBD1 (5 bases). Germline V gives CDR1 LNHDA, CDR2 SQIVND (reference sequence). The CDR3 spans 15 residues. Trimming took 10 bases from V and 2 from J, leaving 19 bases between them. The DNA of the CDR3 is TGTGCCACCTCCGGAATAAGGGGCCCCACAGATACGCAGTATTTT. Translating it yields CATSGIRGPTDTQYF.

The chain employs TRBV11-2 and TRBJ2-3, with 9 bases fitting TRBD1. Germline CDR1 SGHAT, CDR2 FQNNGV. The V gene end was trimmed by 5 bases and the J gene end by 4 bases; junction bases not matched to a gene: 1. This CDR3 contains 13 residues. DNA of the CDR3: TGTGCCAGCAGCAGACAGGGGGCAGATACGCAGTATTTT. Its protein is CASSRQGADTQYF. The variable domain in full, with the rest retrieved from reference TRBV11-2 and TRBJ2-3, is EAGVAQSPRYKIIEKRQSVAFWCNPISGHATLYWYQQILGQGPKLLIQFQNNGVVDDSQLPKDRFSAERLKGVDSTLKIQPAKLEDSAVYLCASSRQGADTQYFGPGTRLTVL.

This chain connects TRBV18 to TRBJ2-6, with D perhaps TRBD2 (6 bases). The germline gives CDR1 KGHSH, CDR2 LQKENI. This CDR3 comprises 19 residues. V was cut by 5 bases and J by 0 bases, with 20 bases left in between. The CDR3 DNA sequence: TGTGCCAGCTCATCCCCCGTGGGAGGCACGTTCTCTGGGGCCAACGTCCTGACTTTC. Its protein is CASSSPVGGTFSGANVLTF.

This chain links TRBV6-5 with TRBJ2-3; 8 bases align to TRBD1. The CDR3 spans 15 residues. Looked up from germline, CDR1 is MNHEY and CDR2 is SVGAGI. J gave up 1 base and V 5 bases, and 5 bases lay outside the gene matches. The CDR3 reads CASSTTGQGTDTQYF. CDR3 DNA sequence: TGTGCCAGCAGTACTACGGGACAGGGCACAGATACGCAGTATTTT.

The chain links TRBV11-2 to TRBJ2-7; D ambiguous. Trimming removed 0 bases from V and 0 bases from J, with 9 bases in between. The CDR3 contains 15 residues. Germline CDR1 reads SGHAT; CDR2 reads FQNNGV. In DNA form, the CDR3 reads TGTGCCAGCAGCTTAGATCCGACAAACTCCTACGAGCAGTACTTC. It translates to CASSLDPTNSYEQYF. Complete variable domain (other parts from reference TRBV11-2 and TRBJ2-7): EAGVAQSPRYKIIEKRQSVAFWCNPISGHATLYWYQQILGQGPKLLIQFQNNGVVDDSQLPKDRFSAERLKGVDSTLKIQPAKLEDSAVYLCASSLDPTNSYEQYFGPGTRLTVT.

This chain links TRBV11-1 with TRBJ1-5, with D possibly being TRBD1 (5 bases). Trimming shortened V by 5 bases and J by 9 bases, and 17 bases separated the two germline ends. CDR3 length equals 14 residues. Looked up from germline, CDR1 is SGHAT and CDR2 is FQDESV (reference sequence). The CDR3 nucleotides are TGTGCCAGCAGCAAAACAGGATCCGGAACGCCCCAGCATTTT. It specifies CASSKTGSGTPQHF.

The chain carries TRBV18 and TRBJ1-5; 8 nucleotides line up with TRBD1. Germline CDR1 and CDR2: KGHSH and LQKENI. After removal of 4 bases from V and 2 bases from J, the junction contained 7 bases not matched to a gene. The CDR3 contains 16 residues. As DNA, the CDR3 is TGTGCCAGCTCACTAACCGCGGGACAGGGCAATCAGCCCCAGCATTTT. It codes for CASSLTAGQGNQPQHF.

The chain joins TRBV7-8 to TRBJ1-2, with D possibly matching TRBD1 (6 bases). CDR1 is SGHVS and CDR2 is FQNEAQ in the germline V gene. The CDR3 totals 13 residues. V was cut by 5 bases and J by 8 bases, with 15 bases left in between. CDR3 nucleotide sequence: TGTGCCAGCAGCCAGAGGGGGGGAGGAGGCTACACCTTC. Its protein is CASSQRGGGGYTF.

A few counts support this clone. The CDR3 bases are TGCAGCGGGACTAGCGGGGCCGGGGAGCTGTTTTTT. Its protein is CSGTSGAGELFF. The chain is built from TRBV29-1 and TRBJ2-2, with 12 bases identical to TRBD2. The trim removed 7 bases at V and 6 bases at J, leaving 0 bases unmatched. Per the germline V gene, CDR1 is SQVTM and CDR2 is ANQGSEA. The CDR3 runs to 12 residues.

This rearrangement joins TRBV9 to TRBJ2-3, with a tentative D call TRBD2 (6 bases). The CDR3 contains 15 residues. Trimming took 2 bases from V and 1 from J, leaving 11 bases between them. Looked up from germline, CDR1 is SGDLS and CDR2 is YYNGEE. CDR3 amino acids: CASSVGRGGTDTQYF. The CDR3 DNA reads as TGTGCCAGCAGCGTCGGGCGCGGGGGCACAGATACGCAGTATTTT.

This clone was found a few times. The genes are TRBV24-1 and TRBJ2-2, with TRBD2 as a possible D gene (6 bases). The CDR3 loop spans 14 amino acids. Trimming pared 9 bases from V and 5 bases from J, leaving 15 bases between. Germline CDR1 KGHDR, CDR2 SFDVKD. In DNA form, the CDR3 reads TGTGCCACCCGCGGGACTGCCAGAACCGGGGAGCTGTTTTTT. Translation: CATRGTARTGELFF.

The J gene is TRBJ1-2, the V gene TRBV6-6; D not certain. The V gene lost 0 bases and the J gene lost 0 bases, with 8 bases spanning the gap. Germline lookup yields CDR1 MNHNY and CDR2 SVGAGI (reference sequence). This CDR3 comprises 15 residues. The CDR3 here is CASSYSSGPNYGYTF. The CDR3 nucleotides are TGTGCCAGCAGTTACTCTTCCGGTCCTAACTATGGCTACACCTTC.

The rearrangement links TRBV11-3 to TRBJ2-3; TRBD2 might be the D (5 bases). The ends were cut back, 1 base at V and 1 base at J, with 9 bases in the middle. This CDR3 is 15 amino acids long. The germline V gene encodes CDR1 SGHNT and CDR2 YENEEA. CDR3 nucleotides: TGTGCCAGCAGCTTAGCGGGGAGTGGCACAGATACGCAGTATTTT. Protein: CASSLAGSGTDTQYF.

Here the CDR3 reads CASSLSGQNTGELFF. CDR3 nucleotide sequence: TGTGCCAGCAGCTTATCCGGACAGAACACCGGGGAGCTGTTTTTT. The V gene is TRBV7-3, the J gene TRBJ2-2; D perhaps matches TRBD1 (5 bases). Trimming pared 2 bases from V and 1 base from J, leaving 8 bases between. This CDR3 spans 15 amino acids. In germline, CDR1 is SGHTA, CDR2 FQGTGA.

The rearrangement joins TRBV3-1 (or the pseudogene TRBV3-2) to TRBJ2-3; TRBD2 matches at 11 bases. V lost 1 base and J lost 2; bases outside the gene matches: 8. The CDR3 has 18 residues. Germline V CDR1 and CDR2: LGHDT, YNNKEL (reference sequence). The CDR3 coding sequence is TGTGCCAGCAGCCAAGGCTCAATAGCGGGGGGGACCACAGATACGCAGTATTTT. Translation: CASSQGSIAGGTTDTQYF.